Below, 24 T cell receptor beta chains from the same sample are listed, as sequenced in a study of blood T cell repertoires in COVID-19. Produced via immunoSEQ multiplex PCR; TCRdb's table is partial and in-frame only. Of 150,000 or so clones in the sample, roughly 88% were seen once. The sequenced sample was peripheral blood. The receptor set was obtained from a man between 18 and 29 years old with acute or convalescent COVID-19.

This clone appeared a few times. CDR3 residues: CASSLEGARGSYNSPLHF. As DNA, the CDR3 is TGTGCCAGCAGCTTGGAGGGGGCGCGAGGTTCCTATAATTCACCCCTCCACTTT. This rearrangement joins TRBV5-6 to TRBJ1-6, with TRBD1 matching over 7 bases. Trimming removed 0 bases from V and 1 base from J; junction bases left unmatched: 7. CDR1 is SGHDT and CDR2 is YYEEEE in the germline V gene. The CDR3 spans 18 residues.

This rearrangement joins TRBV12-3 or TRBV12-4 to TRBJ1-2; no firm D call. The CDR3 contains 13 residues. The V and J ends lost 4 bases and 1 base respectively, with 7 bases between them. CDR3 residues: CASSYRINYGYTF. Written as DNA, the CDR3 is TGTGCCAGCAGTTATAGAATTAACTATGGCTACACCTTC.

Regarding this clone: In the same sample, other DNA sequences code for this CDR3. The J gene is TRBJ1-5, the V gene TRBV19; unclear D gene. The CDR3 is 12 residues long. Per the germline V gene, CDR1 is LNHDA and CDR2 is SQIVND (reference sequence). The ends were cut back, 0 bases at V and 6 bases at J, with 3 bases in the middle. The CDR3 protein is CASSIERQPQHF. CDR3 in DNA: TGTGCCAGTAGTATAGAGCGTCAGCCCCAGCATTTT.

Worth noting for this clone: The junction departs from germline at one end; a sequencing error may be responsible. Other DNA sequences in the sample encode the same CDR3. The V and J genes are TRBV18 and TRBJ2-2, with 9 nucleotides matching TRBD2. CDR1 is KGHSH, CDR2 LQKENI, per germline. This CDR3 has 15 amino acids. The CDR3 DNA follows: TGTGCCAGCTCCCCACTAGCGGGGAACACCGGGGAGCTGTTTTTT. It translates to CASSPLAGNTGELFF.

Note on this clone: Additional DNA sequences in this sample encode the identical CDR3. The rearrangement uses TRBV5-1 and TRBJ2-3; a possible D gene is TRBD1 (5 bases). Germline lookup yields CDR1 SGHRS and CDR2 YFSETQ. This CDR3 has 14 residues. Trimming removed 0 bases from V and 2 bases from J, with 7 bases in between. In DNA, the CDR3 is TGCGCCAGCAGCTTGGCACAGGTCACAGATACGCAGTATTTT. Translation gives CASSLAQVTDTQYF.

The CDR3, as DNA: TGTGCCAGCTCACCTGGACAGGTCTCCTACGAGCAGTACTTC. Its translation is CASSPGQVSYEQYF. The V and J genes are TRBV18 and TRBJ2-7; the match to TRBD1 covers 7 bases. V shed 3 bases and J 0 bases; nucleotides not matched to a gene: 2. Germline assignment: CDR1 KGHSH and CDR2 LQKENI. This CDR3 has 14 amino acids. Variable domain in full (rest from reference TRBV18 and TRBJ2-7): NAGVMQNPRHLVRRRGQEARLRCSPMKGHSHVYWYRQLPEEGLKFMVYLQKENIIDESGMPKERFSAEFPKEGPSILRIQQVVRGDSAAYFCASSPGQVSYEQYFGPGTRLTVT.

The V gene is TRBV7-9, the J gene TRBJ2-2, with D maybe TRBD1 (6 bases). In germline, CDR1 is SEHNR, CDR2 FQNEAQ (reference sequence). Trimming left V 3 bases short and J 3 bases short, with 14 bases between. This CDR3 is 16 amino acids long. CDR3 region: CASSLRQALDTGELFF. The CDR3, as DNA: TGTGCCAGCAGCTTGAGACAGGCCCTGGACACCGGGGAGCTGTTTTTT.

Only one count was recorded for this clone. The chain is built from TRBV30 and TRBJ2-3, with 8 bases aligning to TRBD1. Per the germline V gene, CDR1 is GTSNPN and CDR2 is SVGIG (reference sequence). The CDR3 runs 15 residues. J was trimmed by 9 bases and V by 2 bases; bases with no gene match: 13. CDR3 in amino acids: CAWSLVRGHGYTQYF. The CDR3 DNA reads TGTGCCTGGAGTTTGGTCAGGGGGCATGGTTACACGCAGTATTTT. The entire variable domain, with the rest obtained from reference TRBV30 and TRBJ2-3, is as follows: SQTIHQWPATLVQPVGSPLSLECTVEGTSNPNLYWYRQAAGRGLQLLFYSVGIGQISSEVPQNLSASRPQDRQFILSSKKLLLSDSGFYLCAWSLVRGHGYTQYFGPGTRLTVL.

V gene TRBV12-3 or TRBV12-4 combines with J gene TRBJ1-3; TRBD1 is a possible D gene (6 bases). This CDR3 has 13 amino acids. V dropped 2 bases and J dropped 4 bases, with 6 bases sitting between them. CDR3 DNA: TGTGCCAGCAGTTTACAGGGGGGAAACACCATATATTTT. The encoded protein is CASSLQGGNTIYF.

The genes are TRBV18 and TRBJ2-3, with 10 bases identical to TRBD2. The junction had 4 bases not matched to a gene; V was cut back by 3 bases and J by 1 base. The CDR3 loop spans 16 amino acids. Per germline, CDR1 KGHSH and CDR2 LQKENI. This chain's CDR3 is CASSPRAGGGTDTQYF. The CDR3 coding sequence is TGTGCCAGCTCACCGAGAGCGGGGGGGGGCACAGATACGCAGTATTTT.

The chain links TRBV5-1 to TRBJ1-4; 7 bases are shared with TRBD1. The CDR3 has 15 amino acids. Germline trimming cut 4 bases from V and 8 bases from J; bases unmatched to any gene: 11. CDR1 is SGHRS, CDR2 YFSETQ, per germline. The CDR3 DNA follows: TGCGCCAGCAGCCCCGTCCCGGGACAGTTGGAAAAACTGTTTTTT. Translation gives CASSPVPGQLEKLFF.

Comment on this clone: Relative to the germline gene, one junction end is altered; a read error may explain this. The gene calls are TRBV7-2 and TRBJ2-1, with TRBD2 as a possible D gene (6 bases). The CDR3 is made up of 14 amino acids. Per germline, CDR1 SGHTA and CDR2 FQGNSA. The CDR3 here is CARSSTGLNNEQFF. The DNA for the CDR3 is TGTGCCAGAAGCTCAACGGGACTGAACAATGAGCAGTTCTTC.

V is TRBV5-5 and J is TRBJ1-1, with D possibly being TRBD1 (5 bases). Germline CDR1 and CDR2: SGHKS and YYEKEE (reference sequence). The CDR3 is made up of 14 amino acids. V lost 0 bases to trimming and J lost 1 base, with 7 bases between them. CDR3 nucleotides: TGTGCCAGCAGCTTGGCCACAGGGAACACTGAAGCTTTCTTT. As protein: CASSLATGNTEAFF.

V and J are TRBV7-8 and TRBJ1-6; perhaps TRBD1 as D (6 bases). This CDR3 has 17 amino acids. Per the germline V gene, CDR1 is SGHVS and CDR2 is FQNEAQ. Trimming removed 0 bases at V and 3 bases at J, with 12 bases between. As DNA, the CDR3 is TGTGCCAGCAGCTTAGCGGGGCAGGGGTACTATAATTCACCCCTCCACTTT. Protein sequence: CASSLAGQGYYNSPLHF.

The V call is TRBV5-4, the J call TRBJ1-6, with 7 bases matching TRBD1. The trim removed 3 bases at V and 14 bases at J, leaving 14 bases unmatched. CDR3 length: 15 residues. CDR1 and CDR2 (germline): SGHNT, YYREEE (reference sequence). DNA for the CDR3: TGTGCCAGCAGCTGGAGGGGACAGTCCCTAGAATCCCTCCACTTT. Translating gives CASSWRGQSLESLHF.

The genes are TRBV5-1 and TRBJ1-1; unclear D gene. The germline V and J ends were trimmed by 4 bases and 5 bases, with 15 bases remaining between them. This CDR3 region has 14 residues. The V gene's germline CDR1 is SGHRS and CDR2 YFSETQ. The CDR3 here is CASSPVGVVTEAFF. The CDR3 DNA sequence: TGCGCCAGCAGCCCGGTAGGAGTTGTAACTGAAGCTTTCTTT.

This rearrangement joins TRBV4-2 to TRBJ2-3; 11 positions agree with TRBD2. Germline V gives CDR1 LGHNA, CDR2 YNFKEQ. This CDR3 comprises 17 residues. J was trimmed by 2 bases and V by 4 bases; bases with no gene match: 8. The CDR3 loop is CASSLSSGRFPTDTQYF. The DNA for the CDR3 is TGTGCCAGCAGCCTGTCTAGCGGGAGGTTCCCCACAGATACGCAGTATTTT.

The chain employs TRBV30 and TRBJ1-6; tentative D call: TRBD1 (5 bases). Between the trimmed V and J ends, which lost 4 bases and 14 bases, there was a span of 15 bases. This CDR3 spans 12 amino acids. CDR1 is GTSNPN and CDR2 is SVGIG in the germline V gene (reference sequence). The CDR3 DNA is TGTGCCTGGAAACACAGGTCCCTCGCCCTCCACTTT. It yields the protein CAWKHRSLALHF.

This clone was counted a single time. The rearrangement links TRBV11-2 to TRBJ1-2; no clear D. The CDR3 extends over 13 amino acids. CDR1 is SGHAT, CDR2 FQNNGV, per germline. V was shortened by 5 bases and J by 3 bases, with 10 bases between the two germline ends. The CDR3, as DNA: TGTGCCAGCAGCCGTGACCGGGACTATGGCTACACCTTC. This sequence encodes CASSRDRDYGYTF.

The chain has TRBV2 and TRBJ2-1, with TRBD2 matching over 7 bases. V lost 7 bases and J lost 7; bases outside the gene matches: 13. From germline, CDR1 is SNHLY and CDR2 FYNNEI. The CDR3 runs 15 residues. The CDR3 DNA is TGTGCCAGCACTACGGCGGGAGTCCTAGGTAATGAGCAGTTCTTC. Translated, it gives CASTTAGVLGNEQFF. The whole variable domain, filled in from reference TRBV2 and TRBJ2-1, reads EPEVTQTPSHQVTQMGQEVILRCVPISNHLYFYWYRQILGQKVEFLVSFYNNEISEKSEIFDDQFSVERPDGSNFTLKIRSTKLEDSAMYFCASTTAGVLGNEQFFGPGTRLTVL.

This clone was detected a few times. The chain links TRBV7-2 to TRBJ2-2, with 8 bases that match TRBD1. The germline V gene encodes CDR1 SGHTA and CDR2 FQGNSA. J gave up 2 bases and V 7 bases, and 6 bases lay outside the gene matches. The CDR3 length is 15 residues. The CDR3 DNA reads as TGTGCCAGCATGCAGGGGGCACTAAACACCGGGGAGCTGTTTTTT. Amino acids: CASMQGALNTGELFF.

The chain employs TRBV6-1 and TRBJ1-5; 9 bases align to TRBD1. After removal of 0 bases from V and 1 base from J, the junction contained 7 bases not matched to a gene. The CDR3 is made up of 18 amino acids. Germline values: CDR1 MNHNS, CDR2 SASEGT. Here the CDR3 DNA reads TGTGCCAGCAGTGAAGCGATGACAGGGGGAATGAGCAATCAGCCCCAGCATTTT. Translated: CASSEAMTGGMSNQPQHF.

J is TRBJ1-4 and V is TRBV6-2 or TRBV6-3; tentative D call: TRBD1 (6 bases). CDR3 length equals 14 residues. Germline assignment: CDR1 MNHEY and CDR2 SVGEGT. V was pared by 4 bases and J by 5 bases, with 11 bases between. CDR3 in DNA: TGTGCCAGCAGTTCTCCACAGGGAAATGAAAAACTGTTTTTT. This encodes CASSSPQGNEKLFF.

The rearrangement links TRBV12-5 to TRBJ2-1; TRBD1 is a possible D gene (6 bases). This CDR3 contains 19 residues. Trimming stripped 0 bases from V and 0 bases from J, with 18 bases between. The germline V gene has CDR1 LGHNT and CDR2 FRNRAP. CDR3 sequence reads: CASGLVGWGGQSSYNEQFF. The CDR3 DNA reads as TGTGCTAGTGGTTTGGTTGGGTGGGGCGGACAGAGCTCCTACAATGAGCAGTTCTTC.